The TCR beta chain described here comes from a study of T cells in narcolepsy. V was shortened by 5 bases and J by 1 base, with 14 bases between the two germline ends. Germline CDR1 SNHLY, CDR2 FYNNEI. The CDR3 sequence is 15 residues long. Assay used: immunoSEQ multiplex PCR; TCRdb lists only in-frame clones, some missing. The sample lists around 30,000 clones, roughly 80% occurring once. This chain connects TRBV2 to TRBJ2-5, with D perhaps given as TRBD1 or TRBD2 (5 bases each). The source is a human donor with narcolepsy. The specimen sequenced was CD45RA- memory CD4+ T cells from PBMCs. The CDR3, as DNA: TGTGCCAGCAGTAAAACCGGGACCACCCAAGAGACCCAGTACTTC. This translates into CASSKTGTTQETQYF. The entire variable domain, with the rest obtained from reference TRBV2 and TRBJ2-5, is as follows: EPEVTQTPSHQVTQMGQEVILRCVPISNHLYFYWYRQILGQKVEFLVSFYNNEISEKSEIFDDQFSVERPDGSNFTLKIRSTKLEDSAMYFCASSKTGTTQETQYFGPGTRLLVL.